The 6 T cell receptor beta chains reported below all come from one sample, sequenced in a study of monozygotic twins with inflammatory bowel disease. One entry per CDR3 protein, without DNA, is what TCRdb gives after re-calling the 5' RACE reads. The sample table includes 150,000 to 200,000 distinct CDR3 sequences. Sequencing used blood. The receptors come from a human donor with ulcerative colitis or Crohn's disease, or a healthy co-twin of an affected twin (not recorded which).

V is TRBV3-1 and J is TRBJ1-1; TCRdb selects TRBD1, and the lack of DNA leaves this call unchecked. The CDR3 has 15 amino acids. Germline V gene sequence: CDR1 LGHDT, CDR2 YNNKEL (reference sequence). The CDR3 is CASSTQGALNTEAFF.

The chain joins TRBV2 to TRBJ1-2; no DNA is available, so the TRBD1 call from TCRdb remains unchecked. CDR3 length: 16 residues. From germline, CDR1 is SNHLY and CDR2 FYNNEI. CDR3 loop: CASSEGRIQGYYGYTF. The whole variable domain, filled in from reference TRBV2 and TRBJ1-2, reads EPEVTQTPSHQVTQMGQEVILRCVPISNHLYFYWYRQILGQKVEFLVSFYNNEISEKSEIFDDQFSVERPDGSNFTLKIRSTKLEDSAMYFCASSEGRIQGYYGYTFGSGTRLTVV.

V is TRBV27 and J is TRBJ2-3. Germline CDR1 is MNHEY and CDR2 is SMNVEV (reference sequence). The CDR3 length is 16 residues. The CDR3 loop is CASSQRPTAKPDTQYF.

The genes are TRBV5-1 and TRBJ1-1. There are 14 residues in the CDR3. CDR1 is SGHRS, CDR2 YFSETQ, per germline. The CDR3 here is CASSLVSGGTEAFF.

The chain carries TRBV4-3 and TRBJ2-2. This CDR3 contains 12 residues. From germline, CDR1 is LGHNA and CDR2 YSLEER. CDR3 loop: CASSQETGELFF.

This chain connects TRBV6-1 to TRBJ2-1. The CDR3 extends over 15 amino acids. Germline-derived CDR1 and CDR2 are MNHNS and SASEGT. CDR3 residues: CASSYTGGAFTEQFF.